This is a list of T cell receptor beta chains from one sample in a study of blood T cells in healthy people across ages. MiXCR was run by TCRdb on the 5' RACE reads, yielding one entry per CDR3 protein. The profile shows roughly 560,000 distinct CDR3 sequences, approximately 25% of them singletons. The sample also formed part of further work on T cells of mothers and their children.

Source material: blood. Source of these receptors: a boy aged 10-17 years in good health. The conserved cysteine and the conserved F or W are not part of the CDR3 here. A row's size may be missing; if present it is once, few, many or a size class.

j_call clone_size v_call cdr3_aa
TRBJ2-1 . TRBV7-9 ASSLREADNEQF
TRBJ1-4 . TRBV15 ATSSPPGASNEKLF
. few TRBV7-2 ASTSGGSSYEQY
TRBJ2-3 few TRBV29-1 SVLTAGGRTDTQY
TRBJ2-5 many TRBV5-8 ASSGWTGRKTQY
TRBJ2-7 . TRBV20-1 SASVRYEQY
TRBJ1-6 few TRBV24-1 ATSLRANSPLH
TRBJ1-1 . TRBV7-2 ASSFSQTAPPNPEAF
TRBJ2-1 . TRBV9 ASSVIAGGGGSYNEQF
TRBJ2-2 . TRBV9 ASSVNDNTGELF
TRBJ2-5 . TRBV7-2 ASSVLGTAGETQY
TRBJ2-5 few TRBV6-5 ASTRGGYQETQY
TRBJ2-5 . TRBV4-2 ASSQDPRQETQY
TRBJ2-1 few TRBV18 ASSEDRVRYNEQF
TRBJ2-7 . TRBV28 ASSPGTGFDEQY
TRBJ1-1 . TRBV5-8 ASSFVQGNTEAF
TRBJ1-3 . TRBV28 ASSSPDRRSSGNTIY
TRBJ2-1 once TRBV9 ASSVHRENLDNEQF
TRBJ2-5 many TRBV11-2 ASSHDRGPQETQY
TRBJ2-7 . TRBV11-1 ASSQRGVNSYEQY
TRBJ2-1 few TRBV5-1 ASSLRTGSNEQF
TRBJ1-5 few TRBV30 AWSKADSRNQPQH
TRBJ1-1 few TRBV6-2/TRBV6-3 ASTTIPDSMNTEAF
TRBJ2-2 . TRBV9 ASSVGGGRTGELF
TRBJ2-5 few TRBV28 ASSLERGNGETQY
TRBJ2-1 . TRBV7-9 ASSRLGQKLRYNEQF
TRBJ1-2 . TRBV28 ASSTGAGDGYT
TRBJ2-1 . TRBV2 ASLNGALGGYNEQF
TRBJ1-2 . TRBV4-2 ASSQGLSYT
TRBJ2-7 few TRBV12-3/TRBV12-4 ASGTRVGRSYEQY